This TCR beta chain was captured in a study of post-analysis software for immune sequencing data. Study-wide context: Relapsing-remitting, secondary progressive and progressive-relapsing forms of multiple sclerosis all featured among disease courses.

Every TCR beta cDNA library bore unique molecular identifiers. The T cell input of about 1 to 10 million gave 400,000 to 500,000 cDNA molecules. TCRdb passed the PCR reads through MiXCR, listing each CDR3 protein once. This sample has about 430,000 distinct CDR3 sequences, with 35% to 45% found just once. Broader study findings: Five TRBV segments occurring more often in patients than controls included TRBV5-6, TRBV5-1 and TRBV20-1. Normalized Chao1 diversity in multiple sclerosis patients fell significantly below that of controls. F measure showed strong co-clustering of same-batch samples.

In germline, CDR1 is SQVTM, CDR2 ANQGSEA. The CDR3 contains 13 residues. V lost 0 bases to trimming and J lost 7 bases; unmatched junction nucleotides: 4. Details on this clonotype: Antigen specificity is unknown.

What was sequenced was blood. The chain employs TRBV29-1 and TRBJ2-7, with 9 positions matching TRBD1. The TCR originated in a girl under 10 years old with multiple sclerosis. This CDR3 is CSVEEQGAGEQYF. CDR3 coding DNA: TGCAGCGTTGAAGAACAGGGGGCGGGGGAGCAGTACTTC.